The sequence of this TCR beta chain was determined in a study of Graves' ophthalmopathy and Graves' hyperthyroidism (dated by TCRdb to 2017 to 2018). In terms of the full investigation: Peripheral blood samples were taken at the time of initial diagnosis, before any treatment was given. In total, 135 blood samples were TCR-sequenced: 43 ophthalmopathy, some 80 hyperthyroidism and some 17 hyperthyroidism-to-ophthalmopathy patients. A discovery set of 100 patients (approximately 42 ophthalmopathy, 55 to 60 stable hyperthyroidism) was enrolled to explore V-J signatures distinguishing ophthalmopathy from hyperthyroidism. An independent validation cohort was composed of 18 to 20 hyperthyroidism patients and approximately 15 patients who later progressed from hyperthyroidism to ophthalmopathy. The approximately 98 discovery patients were randomly divided into training and test sets at a 7:3 ratio. In roughly 6 hyperthyroidism patients, the T-cell repertoire of thyroid tissue was compared with the T-cell repertoire of blood. Following sample collection, hyperthyroidism patients were given methimazole at a starting dose of 30 mg daily, and ophthalmopathy patients were given high-dose intravenous methylprednisolone. The study used signatures of the TCR beta repertoire to tell Graves' ophthalmopathy apart from Graves' hyperthyroidism and to predict which patients would progress to ophthalmopathy. What the authors observed across the whole study: Among expanded thyroid clonotypes with frequency above 0.001, most also showed up in blood, which suggests that blood repertoires may reflect the thyroid immune response. In cross-validation, the 13-signature model distinguished ophthalmopathy from stable hyperthyroidism with almost 90% sensitivity and approximately 81% specificity, and in the test set the corresponding values were around 80% and 75%. In validation, the model predicted ophthalmopathy progression with 70.59% sensitivity and roughly 78% specificity; some twelve predicted patients were CT-confirmed with GO in a median of about 6.1 months. No statistical method was used to predetermine the sample size, and group allocation was not hidden from the investigators.

For this clonotype: Which antigen it targets is not known. There are no base qualities to consult, and no much larger clone falls within one base.

CDR1 and CDR2, looked up from the germline V gene, are MNHEY and SVGEGT. From the cysteine up to the phenylalanine, the CDR3 has a length of 13 residues. This entry keeps only the CDR3 DNA: 39 bases, framed from base 1. V drops 6 bases and J drops 5 bases, leaving 14 bases in between. For repertoire sequencing, the TCR beta CDR3 regions were amplified from RNA transcripts. The first round was an RT-PCR using HTBI primers with the Qiagen OneStep RT-PCR kit, and this first round was followed by a second-round multiplex PCR, then size selection and purification. Libraries were sequenced paired-end with 100 bp reads on an Illumina HiSeq2000. In the authors' own workflow: SOAPnuke was used to process the reads, removing any read that contained adapters or uncalled bases, had a mean Phred below 15, or lacked an exact match to the constant primer or identifier. COPE v1.2.5 was used to merge the high-quality paired reads. Each unique nucleotide sequence was defined as a clonotype, and clonotypes were aligned to IMGT TRB V, D and J references with MiTCR v1.1. The analysis was limited to V-J combinations with a frequency above 0.0001, which together covered 99.2% of the repertoires. For each V-J combination, a TCR clonal expansion and chaos score was defined as F50 clonal expansion divided by the chaos observed in the TCRdist matrix. Features were reduced by Welch's t-statistics and random forest to over 10 V-J combinations, which fed a naive Bayes classifier. The Morisita-Horn index was used to measure how similar the thyroid and blood repertoires were. TCRdb took the public reads, trimmed them with fastp at Q25, ran MiXCR for clone calling and kept in-frame beta chains. CDR3 protein sequences are deduplicated, and each keeps its most common genes and DNA. TCRdb, not the original authors, processed these V and J calls. The sample contains some 160,000 distinct CDR3 sequences, 30% to 45% of them found a single time. The top ten clonotypes cover approximately 8.9% of the sample.

Ophthalmopathy patients were characterized by moderately to severely active disease, a Clinical Activity Score of at least 3, a NOSPECS grade of at least 4, and a disease duration under 3 months. Patients with other autoimmune diseases, uncontrolled infections, pregnancy or lactation were excluded. Diagnosis was based on clinical symptoms, serum thyroxine, TRAb, thyroid ultrasound and orbital computed tomography. Using Ficoll-Paque density gradient centrifugation, PBMCs were isolated from over 8.5 ml of fresh peripheral blood. Total RNA was extracted using Trizol reagent, and RNA quality was checked on an Agilent 2100 Bioanalyzer.

The origin of this receptor is a man aged 25 to 40 with Graves' ophthalmopathy. Donor details come from another sample of the same person, matched by shared clones. The rearranged chain carries TRBV6-2 or TRBV6-3 and TRBJ2-7; the D gene is unclear. Sequenced material: peripheral blood. CDR3 region: CASSERRLDEQYF. In nucleotide form, the sequence is TGTGCCAGCAGCGAACGGCGTTTGGACGAGCAGTACTTC.